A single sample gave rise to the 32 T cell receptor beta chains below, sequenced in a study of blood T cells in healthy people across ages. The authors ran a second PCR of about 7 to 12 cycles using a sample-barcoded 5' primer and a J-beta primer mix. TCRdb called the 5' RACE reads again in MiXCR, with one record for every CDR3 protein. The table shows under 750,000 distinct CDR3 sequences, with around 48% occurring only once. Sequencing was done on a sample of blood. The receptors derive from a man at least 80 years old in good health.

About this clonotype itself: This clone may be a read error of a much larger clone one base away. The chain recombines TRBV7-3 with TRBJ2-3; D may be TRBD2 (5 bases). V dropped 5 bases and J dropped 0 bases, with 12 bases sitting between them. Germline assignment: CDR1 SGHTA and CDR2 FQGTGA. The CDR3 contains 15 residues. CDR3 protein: CASSNGGLSTDTQYF. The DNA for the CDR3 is TGTGCCAGCAGCAACGGAGGTCTTAGCACAGATACGCAGTATTTT.

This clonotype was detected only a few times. CDR3: CSVQTVYEQYF. The CDR3 DNA follows: TGCAGCGTCCAGACCGTATACGAGCAGTACTTC. The chain carries TRBV29-1 and TRBJ2-7; D gene unclear. Trimming pared 6 bases from V and 4 bases from J, leaving 10 bases between. There are 11 residues in the CDR3. CDR1 and CDR2 from the germline V gene are SQVTM and ANQGSEA.

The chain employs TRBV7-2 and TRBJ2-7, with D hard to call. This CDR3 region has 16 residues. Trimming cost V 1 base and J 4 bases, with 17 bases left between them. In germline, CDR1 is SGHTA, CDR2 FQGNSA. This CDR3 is CASSLGSISTPYEQYF. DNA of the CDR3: TGTGCCAGCAGCTTAGGGAGCATTTCTACCCCATACGAGCAGTACTTC.

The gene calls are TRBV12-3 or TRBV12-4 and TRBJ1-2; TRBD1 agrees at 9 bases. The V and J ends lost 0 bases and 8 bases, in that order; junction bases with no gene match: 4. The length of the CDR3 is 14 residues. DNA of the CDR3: TGTGCCAGCAGTTTAGCGCGGACAGGGGAAGGCTACACCTTC. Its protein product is CASSLARTGEGYTF.

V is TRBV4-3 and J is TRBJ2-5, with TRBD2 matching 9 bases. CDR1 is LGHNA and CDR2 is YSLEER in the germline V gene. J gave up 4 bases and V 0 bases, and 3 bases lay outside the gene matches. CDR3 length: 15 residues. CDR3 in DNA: TGCGCCAGCAGCCAAGATAGCGGGAGTATAGAGACCCAGTACTTC. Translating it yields CASSQDSGSIETQYF.

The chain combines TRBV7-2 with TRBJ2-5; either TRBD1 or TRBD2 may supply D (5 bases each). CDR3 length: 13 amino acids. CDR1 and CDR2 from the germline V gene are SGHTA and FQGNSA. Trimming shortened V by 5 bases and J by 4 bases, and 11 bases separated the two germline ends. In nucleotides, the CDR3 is TGTGCCAGCAGCCACCAGGGACGAGAGACCCAGTACTTC. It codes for CASSHQGRETQYF.

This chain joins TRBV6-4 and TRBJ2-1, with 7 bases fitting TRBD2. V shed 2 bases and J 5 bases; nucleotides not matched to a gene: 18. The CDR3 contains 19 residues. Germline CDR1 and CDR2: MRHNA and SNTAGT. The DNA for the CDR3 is TGTGCCAGCAGTGACGTGGCTAGCGGCCGAGGTAGACCTAACAATGAGCAGTTCTTC. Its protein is CASSDVASGRGRPNNEQFF.

The CDR3 DNA reads TGCAGTGCGGAGGGGGCGGGAATCTACGAGCAGTACTTC. Translated: CSAEGAGIYEQYF. The chain joins TRBV20-1 to TRBJ2-7; D possibly corresponds to TRBD1 (7 bases). The CDR3 has 13 residues. Deletions cut 6 bases from V and 3 bases from J, with 15 bases between. Germline-derived CDR1 and CDR2 are DFQATT and SNEGSKA (reference sequence).

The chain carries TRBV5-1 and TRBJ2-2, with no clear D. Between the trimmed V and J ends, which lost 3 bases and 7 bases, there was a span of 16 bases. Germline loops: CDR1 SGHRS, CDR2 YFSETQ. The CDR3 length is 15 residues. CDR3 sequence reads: CASSSRTDFGGELFF. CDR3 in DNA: TGCGCCAGCAGCTCGAGGACCGACTTTGGCGGGGAGCTGTTTTTT.

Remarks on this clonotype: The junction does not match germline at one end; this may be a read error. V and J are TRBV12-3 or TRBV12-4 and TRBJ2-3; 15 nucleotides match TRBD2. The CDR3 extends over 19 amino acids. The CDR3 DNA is TGTGCCAGCAGTCCGAATCCGGGACTAGCGGGGGGCCTTGGAGATACGCGGTATTTT. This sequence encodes CASSPNPGLAGGLGDTRYF.

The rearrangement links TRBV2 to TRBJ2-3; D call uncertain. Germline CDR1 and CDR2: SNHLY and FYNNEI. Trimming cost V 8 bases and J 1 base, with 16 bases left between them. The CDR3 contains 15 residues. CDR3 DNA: TGTGCCAGCGGCCTGACGCCGCTTGGCACAGATACGCAGTATTTT. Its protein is CASGLTPLGTDTQYF.

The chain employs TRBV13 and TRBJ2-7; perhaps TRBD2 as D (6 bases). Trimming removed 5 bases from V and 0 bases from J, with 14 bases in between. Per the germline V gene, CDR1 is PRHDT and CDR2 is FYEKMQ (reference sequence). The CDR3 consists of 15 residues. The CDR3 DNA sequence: TGTGCCAGCAGCCCGGCCACAGCGGGCTCCTACGAGCAGTACTTC. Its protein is CASSPATAGSYEQYF.

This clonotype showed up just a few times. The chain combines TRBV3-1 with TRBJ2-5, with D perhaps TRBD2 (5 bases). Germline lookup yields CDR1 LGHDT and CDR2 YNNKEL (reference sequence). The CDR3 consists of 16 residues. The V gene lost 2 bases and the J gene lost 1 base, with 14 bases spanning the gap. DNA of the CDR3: TGTGCCAGCAGCCAATCCTGGATGGAGGTCCAAGAGACCCAGTACTTC. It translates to CASSQSWMEVQETQYF.

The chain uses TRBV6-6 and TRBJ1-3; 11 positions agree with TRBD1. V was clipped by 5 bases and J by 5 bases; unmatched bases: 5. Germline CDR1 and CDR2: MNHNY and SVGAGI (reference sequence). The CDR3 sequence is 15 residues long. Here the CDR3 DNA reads TGTGCCAGCAGTCCAACGGACAGGGGGCGAAACACCATATATTTT. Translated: CASSPTDRGRNTIYF.

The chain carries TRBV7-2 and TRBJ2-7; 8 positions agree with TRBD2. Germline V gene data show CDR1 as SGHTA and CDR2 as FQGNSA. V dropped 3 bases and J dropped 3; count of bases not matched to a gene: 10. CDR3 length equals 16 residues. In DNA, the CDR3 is TGTGCCAGCAGCTTCGGGGGGGGCTACACGAGCTACGAGCAGTACTTC. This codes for CASSFGGGYTSYEQYF.

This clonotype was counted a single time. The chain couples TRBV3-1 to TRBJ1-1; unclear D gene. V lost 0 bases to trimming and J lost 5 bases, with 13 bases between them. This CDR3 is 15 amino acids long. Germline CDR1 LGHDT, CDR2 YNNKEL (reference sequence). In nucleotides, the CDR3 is TGTGCCAGCAGCCAAGATACCCGAATGAGAACTGAAGCTTTCTTT. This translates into CASSQDTRMRTEAFF.

CDR3 sequence reads: CASSSKTGNSYNSPLHF. Here the CDR3 DNA reads TGTGCCAGCAGCTCGAAGACAGGGAACTCCTATAATTCACCCCTCCACTTT. The chain couples TRBV7-2 to TRBJ1-6, with 7 bases identical to TRBD1. The CDR3 contains 17 residues. Germline V lookup: CDR1 SGHTA, CDR2 FQGNSA. Unmatched junction bases numbered 6, after V lost 4 bases and J lost 0 bases. The variable domain in full, completed from reference TRBV7-2 and TRBJ1-6, reads GAGVSQSPSNKVTEKGKDVELRCDPISGHTALYWYRQSLGQGLEFLIYFQGNSAPDKSGLPSDRFSAERTGGSVSTLTIQRTQQEDSAVYLCASSSKTGNSYNSPLHFGNGTRLTVT.

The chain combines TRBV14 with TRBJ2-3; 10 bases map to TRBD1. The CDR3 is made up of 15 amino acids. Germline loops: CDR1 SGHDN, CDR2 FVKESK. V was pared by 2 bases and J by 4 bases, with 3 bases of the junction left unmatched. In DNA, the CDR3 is TGTGCCAGCAGCCAACTCGACAGGGGGCCAGATACGCAGTATTTT. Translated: CASSQLDRGPDTQYF.

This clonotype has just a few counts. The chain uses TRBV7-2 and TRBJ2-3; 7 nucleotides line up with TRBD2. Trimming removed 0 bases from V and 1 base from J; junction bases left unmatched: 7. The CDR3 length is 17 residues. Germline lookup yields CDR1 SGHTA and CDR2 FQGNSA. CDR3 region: CASSLALSSGGTDTQYF. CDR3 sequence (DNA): TGTGCCAGCAGCTTAGCGCTGTCTAGCGGTGGCACAGATACGCAGTATTTT.

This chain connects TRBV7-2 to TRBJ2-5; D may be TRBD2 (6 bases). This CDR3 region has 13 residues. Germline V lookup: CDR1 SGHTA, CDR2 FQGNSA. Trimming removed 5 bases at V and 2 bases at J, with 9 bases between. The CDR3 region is CASSVSGQETQYF. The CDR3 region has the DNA TGTGCCAGCAGCGTCAGCGGGCAAGAGACCCAGTACTTC.

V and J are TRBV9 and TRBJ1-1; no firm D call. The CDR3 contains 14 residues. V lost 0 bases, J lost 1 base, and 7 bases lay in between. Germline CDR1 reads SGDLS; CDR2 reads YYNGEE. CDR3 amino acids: CASSVGLRNTEAFF. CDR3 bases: TGTGCCAGCAGCGTAGGTTTGAGGAACACTGAAGCTTTCTTT.

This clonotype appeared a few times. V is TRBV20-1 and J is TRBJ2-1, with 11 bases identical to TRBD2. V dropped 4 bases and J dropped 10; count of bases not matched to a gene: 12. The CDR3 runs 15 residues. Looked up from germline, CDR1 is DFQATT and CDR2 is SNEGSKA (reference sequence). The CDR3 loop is CSATLIAGGFREQFF. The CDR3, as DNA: TGCAGTGCTACCTTAATAGCGGGAGGGTTTCGGGAGCAGTTCTTC.

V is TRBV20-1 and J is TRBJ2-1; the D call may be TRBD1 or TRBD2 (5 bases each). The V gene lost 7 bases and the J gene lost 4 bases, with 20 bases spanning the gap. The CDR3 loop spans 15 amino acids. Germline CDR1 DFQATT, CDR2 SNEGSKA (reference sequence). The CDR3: CSGPPGLSGYNEQFF. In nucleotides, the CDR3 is TGCAGTGGACCGCCGGGGCTTAGTGGGTACAATGAGCAGTTCTTC.

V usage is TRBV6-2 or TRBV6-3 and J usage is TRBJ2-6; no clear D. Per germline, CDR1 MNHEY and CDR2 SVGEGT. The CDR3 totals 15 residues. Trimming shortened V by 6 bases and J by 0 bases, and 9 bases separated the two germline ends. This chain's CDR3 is CASRSAGSGANVLTF. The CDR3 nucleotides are TGTGCCAGCAGATCGGCAGGCTCTGGGGCCAACGTCCTGACTTTC.

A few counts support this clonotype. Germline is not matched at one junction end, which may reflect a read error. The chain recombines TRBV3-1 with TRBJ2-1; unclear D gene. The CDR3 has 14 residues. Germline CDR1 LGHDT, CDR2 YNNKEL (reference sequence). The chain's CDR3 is CASSHGSSHNEQFF. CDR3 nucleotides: TGTGCCAGCAGCCACGGCAGCTCCCACAATGAGCAGTTCTTC.

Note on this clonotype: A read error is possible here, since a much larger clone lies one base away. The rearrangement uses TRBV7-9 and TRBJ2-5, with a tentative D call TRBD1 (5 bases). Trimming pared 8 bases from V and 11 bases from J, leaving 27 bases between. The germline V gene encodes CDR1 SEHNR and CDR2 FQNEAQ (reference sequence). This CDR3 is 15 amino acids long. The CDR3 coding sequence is TGTGCCAGCCTCCTTGGGGCGGCCCTCTACAATGAGCAGTACTTC. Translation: CASLLGAALYNEQYF.

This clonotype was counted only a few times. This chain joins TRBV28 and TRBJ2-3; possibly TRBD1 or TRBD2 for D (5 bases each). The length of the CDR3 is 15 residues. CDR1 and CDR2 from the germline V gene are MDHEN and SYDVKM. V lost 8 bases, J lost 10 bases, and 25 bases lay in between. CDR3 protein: CASLYEPGTPNAQYF. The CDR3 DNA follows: TGTGCCAGCCTCTACGAGCCCGGGACCCCCAACGCGCAGTATTTT.

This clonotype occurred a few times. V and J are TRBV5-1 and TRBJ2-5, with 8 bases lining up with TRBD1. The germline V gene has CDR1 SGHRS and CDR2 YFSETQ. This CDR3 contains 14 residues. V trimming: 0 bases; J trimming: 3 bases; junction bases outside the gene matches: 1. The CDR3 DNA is TGCGCCAGCAGCTTGGCGGGACAGGAAGAGACCCAGTACTTC. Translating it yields CASSLAGQEETQYF.

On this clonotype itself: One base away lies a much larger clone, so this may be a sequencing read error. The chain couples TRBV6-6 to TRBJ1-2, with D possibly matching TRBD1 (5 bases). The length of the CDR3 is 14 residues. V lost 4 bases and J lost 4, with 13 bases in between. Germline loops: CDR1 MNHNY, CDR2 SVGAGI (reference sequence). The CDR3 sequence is CASSCSGARYGYTF. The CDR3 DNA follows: TGTGCCAGCAGTTGCTCCGGGGCGCGCTATGGCTACACCTTC.

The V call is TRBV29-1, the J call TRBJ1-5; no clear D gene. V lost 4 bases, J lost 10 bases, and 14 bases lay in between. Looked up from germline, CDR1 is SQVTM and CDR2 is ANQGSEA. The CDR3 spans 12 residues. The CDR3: CSVVVAGKPQHF. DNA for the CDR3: TGCAGCGTTGTCGTGGCTGGGAAACCCCAGCATTTT. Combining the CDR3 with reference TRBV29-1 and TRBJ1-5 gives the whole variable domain SAVISQKPSRDICQRGTSLTIQCQVDSQVTMMFWYRQQPGQSLTLIATANQGSEATYESGFVIDKFPISRPNLTFSTLTVSNMSPEDSSIYLCSVVVAGKPQHFGDGTRLSIL.

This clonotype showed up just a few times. DNA for the CDR3: TGTGCCAGCAGCTCCAGGACTAGCGGGATTCTGTTTAATGAGCAGTTCTTC. Amino acids: CASSSRTSGILFNEQFF. V gene TRBV7-9 combines with J gene TRBJ2-1; 12 bases are a match to TRBD2. Germline-derived CDR1 and CDR2 are SEHNR and FQNEAQ (reference sequence). The CDR3 is made up of 17 amino acids. With V trimmed by 4 bases and J by 7 bases, 11 bases remained unmatched.

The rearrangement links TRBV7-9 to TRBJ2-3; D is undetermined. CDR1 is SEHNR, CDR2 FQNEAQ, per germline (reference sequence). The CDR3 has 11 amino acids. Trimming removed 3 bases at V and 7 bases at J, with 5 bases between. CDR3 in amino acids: CASSFENTQYF. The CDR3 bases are TGTGCCAGCAGCTTCGAAAATACGCAGTATTTT.